Listed below are T cell receptor beta chains from one sample, sequenced in a study of blood T cell repertoires in COVID-19. Method: immunoSEQ multiplex PCR; TCRdb's copy keeps in-frame clones and lacks some. The table has over 150,000 clones, about 83% seen once. Source material: peripheral blood. All receptors derive from a woman aged 70 to 79 with COVID-19, enrolled during active disease. Each CDR3 is given with its conserved first and last residue. A D gene is named only where the DNA matches it firmly. Not every row has a clone size; where given, it reads once, few, many or a size class.

d_gene	j_gene	v_gene	abundance	CDR3nt	CDR3aa
-	TRBJ1-5	TRBV7-2	-	TGTGCCAGCAGCTTAGAGGTCTTACTACAGCCCCAGCATTTT	CASSLEVLLQPQHF
TRBD2	TRBJ2-5	TRBV29-1	-	TGCAGCGTTGAGCTAGCGGGAGGTTCGGAGACCCAGTACTTC	CSVELAGGSETQYF
TRBD2	TRBJ2-1	TRBV5-1	once	TGCGCCAGCAGCGCGAGCGGGAGGACTGGCAATGAGCAGTTCTTC	CASSASGRTGNEQFF
-	TRBJ2-2	TRBV18	-	TGTGCCAGCTCACACTTCGACAAGAGGAACACCGGGGAGCTGTTTTTT	CASSHFDKRNTGELFF
-	TRBJ1-3	TRBV3-1/TRBV3-2	many	TGTGCCAGCAGCCAGACGCTCAGGGTAAACACCATATATTTT	CASSQTLRVNTIYF
-	TRBJ1-2	TRBV4-1	-	TGCGCCAGCAGCACCCCGGACAGACCCGGCTACACCTTC	CASSTPDRPGYTF
-	TRBJ2-1	TRBV7-3	once	TGTGCCAGCTCCGCGGGTGGGGATGAGCAGTTCTTC	CASSAGGDEQFF
TRBD2	TRBJ2-5	TRBV29-1	-	TGCAGCGTTGAATGGCTAGCGGGTCAAGAGACCCAGTACTTC	CSVEWLAGQETQYF
TRBD2	TRBJ2-1	TRBV13	-	TGTGCCAGCAGCTTAAGACTAGCCGAGCAGTTCTTC	CASSLRLAEQFF
-	TRBJ1-4	TRBV28	-	TGTGCCAGCAGTCCAGACAGCAGCAATGAAAAACTGTTTTTT	CASSPDSSNEKLFF
-	TRBJ2-3	TRBV7-3	-	TGTGCCAGCAGCCCGCACAACGGGGTAGATACGCAGTATTTT	CASSPHNGVDTQYF
TRBD1	TRBJ1-2	TRBV5-4	-	TGTGCCAGCAGCTTCGGGACAGTATCACACTATGGCTACACCTTC	CASSFGTVSHYGYTF
TRBD1	TRBJ1-5	TRBV19	-	TGTGCCAGTAGTATCCAGACAGGGTGGAATAGCAATCAGCCCCAGCATTTT	CASSIQTGWNSNQPQHF
TRBD1	TRBJ2-2	TRBV5-8	-	TGTGCCAGCAGCCTGGACAGGGGGAACACCGGGGAGCTGTTTTTT	CASSLDRGNTGELFF
TRBD1	TRBJ1-2	TRBV19	-	TGTGCCAGTAGTATTTTGGCGACAGGGGGACAATATGGCTACACCTTC	CASSILATGGQYGYTF
-	TRBJ1-2	TRBV28	-	TGTGCCAGCACCAGACAGCTTCCCGGCTACACCTTC	CASTRQLPGYTF
-	TRBJ1-3	TRBV18	few	TGTGCCAGCTCACCACTCGAGAGCTCTGGAAACACCATATATTTT	CASSPLESSGNTIYF
-	TRBJ2-2	TRBV11-2	-	TGTGCCAGCAGCCCCGCCGGGACTTTTAACACCGGGGAGCTGTTTTTT	CASSPAGTFNTGELFF
-	TRBJ1-5	TRBV29-1	-	TGCAGCGTTGTGTCGGGGGGGCAGGGTAGACAGCCCCAGCATTTT	CSVVSGGQGRQPQHF
-	TRBJ2-7	TRBV11-2	-	TGTGCCAGCAGCCGGGACTTCACCTACGAGCAGTACTTC	CASSRDFTYEQYF
TRBD2	TRBJ2-1	TRBV30	-	TGTGCCTGGAGTCCCGGGACTAGGACCTTCCATGAGCAGTTCTTC	CAWSPGTRTFHEQFF
-	TRBJ2-2	TRBV5-1	-	TGCGCCAGCAGCCTGCAGGGTACCGGGGAGCTGTTTTTT	CASSLQGTGELFF
-	TRBJ2-7	TRBV15	-	TGTGCCACCAGCAGAGAAAGGGGGTCCTACGAGCAGTACTTC	CATSRERGSYEQYF
TRBD1	TRBJ2-5	TRBV5-1	-	TGCGCCAGCAGCGACGGGACAGCGGTAGAGGAGACCCAGTACTTC	CASSDGTAVEETQYF
-	TRBJ1-2	TRBV5-5	-	TGTGCCAGCAGCTTGGCAGGTGATTATGGCTACACCTTC	CASSLAGDYGYTF
TRBD2	TRBJ2-3	TRBV2	-	TGTGCCAGCACTCCAGGGACTAGCATAAACACAGATACGCAGTATTTT	CASTPGTSINTDTQYF
TRBD2	TRBJ2-5	TRBV11-3	-	TGTGCCAGCAGCTTAGGAGTAGCGGGGGAAGAGACCCAGTACTTC	CASSLGVAGEETQYF
TRBD1	TRBJ1-3	TRBV7-2	-	TGTGCCAGCAACAACAGGGGGCTCTCTGGAAACACCATATATTTT	CASNNRGLSGNTIYF
-	TRBJ1-2	TRBV30	few	TGTGCCTGGAATACAGGGAGCTATGGCTACACCTTC	CAWNTGSYGYTF
-	TRBJ2-1	TRBV5-1	few	TGCGCCAGCACCCAAAACTCCCTAGATTCGCCCTACAATGAGCAGTTCTTC	CASTQNSLDSPYNEQFF
TRBD1	TRBJ1-5	TRBV2	-	TGTGCCAGCAGTGCGGACAGGCCGTCGGTTCAGCCCCAGCATTTT	CASSADRPSVQPQHF
TRBD2	TRBJ2-2	TRBV5-4	-	TGTGCCAGCAGCTTGGCAGCGGGAGGGATCGGGGAGCTGTTTTTT	CASSLAAGGIGELFF
TRBD2	TRBJ2-7	TRBV4-1	-	TGCGCCAGCAGCCAAGGAGCCGGGACTAGCGGGAGGGCCTACGAGCAGTACTTC	CASSQGAGTSGRAYEQYF
-	TRBJ1-4	TRBV4-2	-	TGTGCCAGCAGCCAAGAGGGCGTTAATGAAAAACTGTTTTTT	CASSQEGVNEKLFF
-	TRBJ2-7	TRBV5-4	-	TGTGCCAGCAGCTTGGGGGTAGGGGTCGTCTACGAGCAGTACTTC	CASSLGVGVVYEQYF
-	TRBJ1-1	TRBV6-5	-	TGTGCCAGCAGTTACAATCGGCAGCGGACTGAAGCTTTCTTT	CASSYNRQRTEAFF
TRBD1	TRBJ1-5	TRBV19	-	TGTGCCAGTAGAGACAGGGCGGCAGATCAGCCCCAGCATTTT	CASRDRAADQPQHF
TRBD1	TRBJ2-2	TRBV18	-	TGTGCCAGCTCACCAGCGGGACAGGGAGACACCGGGGAGCTGTTTTTT	CASSPAGQGDTGELFF
TRBD2	TRBJ2-3	TRBV19	-	TGTGCCAGTAGTATAGCCAACGGGAGGGCCGCAGATACGCAGTATTTT	CASSIANGRAADTQYF
TRBD1	TRBJ2-3	TRBV27	-	TGTGCCAGCAGTTACAGGGGAGAAACGCAGTATTTT	CASSYRGETQYF
-	TRBJ2-7	TRBV5-4	-	TGTGCCAGCAGCTTGGAGCAGGTATCAGGCGAGCAGTACTTC	CASSLEQVSGEQYF
TRBD1	TRBJ2-3	TRBV5-5	-	TGTGCCAGCAGCAAACAGGGGGCCCTTGTCGATACGCAGTATTTT	CASSKQGALVDTQYF
TRBD2	TRBJ2-1	TRBV5-4	-	TGTGCCAGCAGCTTGGTTGGGACTAGGGTAAATGAGCAGTTCTTC	CASSLVGTRVNEQFF
-	TRBJ1-4	TRBV6-5	-	TGTGCCAGCAGCTTAGGGAGCGTTAATGAAAAACTGTTTTTT	CASSLGSVNEKLFF
-	TRBJ1-2	TRBV6-2/TRBV6-3	-	TGTGCCAGCAGTTACGAACGGGGTCCTGGCTACACCTTC	CASSYERGPGYTF
TRBD2	TRBJ2-1	TRBV9	-	TGTGCCAGCAGCACAACGGGGCGGGAGGGGTACAATGAGCAGTTCTTC	CASSTTGREGYNEQFF
-	TRBJ1-5	TRBV3-1/TRBV3-2	-	TGTGCCAGCAGCCAAGAGGGCAGGGCCAATCAGCCCCAGCATTTT	CASSQEGRANQPQHF
-	TRBJ2-2	TRBV24-1	-	TGTGCCACCAGTCTGGCTAGCGCCGGGGAGCTGTTTTTT	CATSLASAGELFF
-	TRBJ2-7	TRBV11-3	-	TGTGCCAGCAGCTTCAGCAGGGCGGCCTACGAGCAGTACTTC	CASSFSRAAYEQYF
-	TRBJ2-3	TRBV28	-	TGTGCCAGCACGTTTAGGGGTACAGATACGCAGTATTTT	CASTFRGTDTQYF
-	TRBJ2-1	TRBV11-2	-	TGTGCCAGCAGCCCACTCGTGGCCTACAATGAGCAGTTCTTC	CASSPLVAYNEQFF
-	TRBJ2-4	TRBV5-1	once	TGCGCCAGCAGGGGCGAAGACATTCAGTACTTC	CASRGEDIQYF
TRBD2	TRBJ2-3	TRBV24-1	-	TGTGCCACCAGTGATTTGGGTCTAGCGGGAGGGCCAACAGATACGCAGTATTTT	CATSDLGLAGGPTDTQYF
TRBD1	TRBJ1-5	TRBV27	-	TGTGCCAGCAGTAAACAACAGGGGAATCAGCCCCAGCATTTT	CASSKQQGNQPQHF